This T cell receptor (beta chain) emerged from a study of blood T cell repertoires in COVID-19. The V end was cut by 8 bases, the J end by 4 bases, with 14 bases between. The CDR3 is 13 amino acids. The germline gives CDR1 MDHEN, CDR2 SYDVKM. Per the study methods: From reference gene primer amplification, estimates of nucleated cell counts were derived. Method: immunoSEQ multiplex PCR; TCRdb's copy keeps in-frame clones and lacks some. Clonal size and the V and J genes are those of that table, whereas D and trimming came from the DNA. The repertoire consists of 80,000 to 100,000 clones, with 70% to 90% occurring once and the leading ten covering 10% to 15%.

V and J are TRBV28 and TRBJ1-2; maybe TRBD1 (6 bases). The sequencing input was peripheral blood. This receptor was identified in a woman between 55 and 75 years old in a cohort sampled during active or convalescent COVID-19. The CDR3 loop is CASFVDRTYGYTF. The CDR3 bases are TGTGCCAGCTTCGTTGACAGGACCTATGGCTACACCTTC.